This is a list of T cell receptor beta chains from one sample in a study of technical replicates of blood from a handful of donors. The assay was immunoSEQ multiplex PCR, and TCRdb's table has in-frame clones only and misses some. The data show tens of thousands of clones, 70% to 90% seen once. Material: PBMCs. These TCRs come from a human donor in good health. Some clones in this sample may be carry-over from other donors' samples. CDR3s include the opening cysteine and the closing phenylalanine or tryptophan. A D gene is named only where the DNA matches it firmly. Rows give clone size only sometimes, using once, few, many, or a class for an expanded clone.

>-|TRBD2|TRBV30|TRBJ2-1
TGTGCCGGACTAGCGGGAGCGGTAAATGAGCAGTTCTTC
CAGLAGAVNEQFF
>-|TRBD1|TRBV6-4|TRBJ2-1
TGTGCCAGCAGCGAATGGGACAGGGGAATGAATGAGCAGTTCTTC
CASSEWDRGMNEQFF
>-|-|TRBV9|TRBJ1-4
TGTGCCAGCAGCGTAGGGGGACAAATGGGAGAAAAACTGTTTTTT
CASSVGGQMGEKLFF
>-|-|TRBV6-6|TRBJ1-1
TGTGCCAGCAGACTAGTGGAGAACACTGAAGCTTTCTTT
CASRLVENTEAFF
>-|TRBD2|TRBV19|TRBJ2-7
TGTGCCAGTAGCGCGGGAGCTGCCTACGAGCAGTACTTC
CASSAGAAYEQYF
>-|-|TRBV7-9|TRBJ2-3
TGTGCCAGCAGCTTTCGGGAGACAGATACGCAGTATTTT
CASSFRETDTQYF
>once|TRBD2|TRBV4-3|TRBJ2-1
TGCGCCAGCAGCCAAGATTTGAGCGGGGCCTACAATGAGCAGTTCTTC
CASSQDLSGAYNEQFF
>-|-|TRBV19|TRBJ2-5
TGTGCCAGTAGTATTCGGCAGGGGACGGAGACCCAGTACTTC
CASSIRQGTETQYF
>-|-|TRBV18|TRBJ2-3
TGTGCCAGCTCACCAGGTCAGAGGGATACGCAGTATTTT
CASSPGQRDTQYF
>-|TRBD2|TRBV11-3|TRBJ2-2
TGTGCCAGCAGCTCGGGGGGAGACGGGGAGCTGTTTTTT
CASSSGGDGELFF
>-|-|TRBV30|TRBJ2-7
TGTGCCTGGAGCGCTCCCGGGGTGAAGCAGTACTTC
CAWSAPGVKQYF
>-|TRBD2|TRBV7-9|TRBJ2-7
TGTGCCAGCGTTCTAGCGGGGGCCACCTACGAGCAGTACTTC
CASVLAGATYEQYF
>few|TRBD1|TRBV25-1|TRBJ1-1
TGTGCCGCGGGACAGGGGGGGGTCACTGAAGCTTTCTTT
CAAGQGGVTEAFF
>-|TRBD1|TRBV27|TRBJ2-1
TGTGCCAGCAGCCCGGGACAGCCTTTTCAGTTCTTC
CASSPGQPFQFF
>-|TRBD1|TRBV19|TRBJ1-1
TGTGCCAGTAGTACCTCGGGACAGGGTGTGTATGAAGCTTTCTTT
CASSTSGQGVYEAFF
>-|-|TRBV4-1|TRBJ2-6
TGCGCCAGCAGCCAAGAACAGTCCTCCTTCTCTGGGGCCAACGTCCTGACTTTC
CASSQEQSSFSGANVLTF
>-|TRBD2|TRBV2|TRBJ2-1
TGTGCCAGCAGTGCGGGACTAGCGGGAACCCATGAGCAGTTCTTC
CASSAGLAGTHEQFF